This T cell receptor (beta chain) was captured by sequencing in a study of neurological immune-mediated disorders. This clonotype was seen ten or more times. This CDR3 is built from 11 residues. Germline loops: CDR1 SQVTM, CDR2 ANQGSEA. Trimming left V 6 bases short and J 1 base short, with 6 bases between. TCRdb processed the 5' RACE reads anew with MiXCR; each CDR3 protein has one entry. The repertoire has 45,000 or so distinct CDR3 sequences, roughly 13% of them found once; the top ten carry 1.3%. The V gene is TRBV29-1, the J gene TRBJ1-1; D gene unclear. The sequenced material came from PBMCs. The origin of this receptor is a female donor in good health. The CDR3 protein is CSVFPNTEAFF. CDR3 bases: TGCAGCGTCTTTCCGAACACTGAAGCTTTCTTT.